This TCR beta chain stems from a study of OX40 agonist ivuxolimab in advanced cancers. Study overall: The patients got ivuxolimab, which is an agonistic anti-OX40 (CD134) antibody. Dose-escalation patients were diagnosed with hepatocellular carcinoma, melanoma, renal cell cancer or head and neck cancer. Whole-study findings and limits: Certain nonresponding patients likewise had low normalized T-cell clonal expansion.

Anyone with autoimmune disease history or systemic immunosuppression was excluded. Trimming shortened V by 5 bases and J by 0 bases, and 11 bases separated the two germline ends. This CDR3 is built from 14 residues. The germline gives CDR1 MNHEY, CDR2 SVGAGI. This clone has a single count. Its target is not known. Assay: immunoSEQ multiplex PCR; the TCRdb copy retains only in-frame clones and omits some. The sample lists about 18,000 clones, 80% to 90% seen once, with 25% to 35% in the top ten. The origin of this receptor is an adult with an advanced solid tumor such as melanoma, head and neck, liver or kidney cancer. This specimen consisted of CD4+ or CD8+ T cells sorted from blood, obtained in a trial of the OX40 agonist ivuxolimab. V usage is TRBV6-5 and J usage is TRBJ2-7, with D perhaps matching TRBD1 or TRBD2 (6 bases each). CDR3 sequence: CASSAGHFSYEQYF. Here the CDR3 DNA reads TGTGCCAGCAGTGCGGGACACTTCTCCTACGAGCAGTACTTC.